These T cell receptor beta chains were read from a single sample in a study of blood T cell repertoires in COVID-19. Profiling relied on immunoSEQ multiplex PCR, and the TCRdb table lists in-frame clones only, not all of them. Of 50,000 or so clones in the sample, 70% to 85% were seen once. Sequenced input: peripheral blood. These receptor sequences come from a man at least 80 years old with COVID-19, enrolled during active disease. Each CDR3 is given with its conserved first and last residue. D genes are given only for firm matches.

d_call: TRBD2; j_call: TRBJ2-2; v_call: TRBV24-1; cdr3_aa: CATSGGLAGITGELFF; cdr3_nt: TGTGCCACCAGTGGGGGACTAGCGGGAATTACCGGGGAGCTGTTTTTT
d_call: .; j_call: TRBJ1-5; v_call: TRBV28; cdr3_aa: CASSPTHRDSNQPQHF; cdr3_nt: TGTGCCAGCAGTCCGACCCACAGGGATAGCAATCAGCCCCAGCATTTT
d_call: .; j_call: TRBJ2-3; v_call: TRBV7-2; cdr3_aa: CASSLVYRVEDTQYF; cdr3_nt: TGTGCCAGCAGCTTAGTATACAGGGTTGAAGATACGCAGTATTTT
d_call: .; j_call: TRBJ2-6; v_call: TRBV18; cdr3_aa: CASSPSGTELSGANVLTF; cdr3_nt: TGTGCCAGCTCACCATCCGGGACTGAACTCTCTGGGGCCAACGTCCTGACTTTC
d_call: .; j_call: TRBJ2-7; v_call: TRBV7-8; cdr3_aa: CASSSTGTLSYEQYF; cdr3_nt: TGTGCCAGCAGCTCTACCGGGACACTGTCCTACGAGCAGTACTTC
d_call: TRBD1; j_call: TRBJ1-1; v_call: TRBV6-5; cdr3_aa: CASRLAKGATEAFF; cdr3_nt: TGTGCCAGCAGGCTAGCAAAGGGGGCTACTGAAGCTTTCTTT
d_call: .; j_call: TRBJ1-4; v_call: TRBV5-1; cdr3_aa: CASSLGLSFNEKLFF; cdr3_nt: TGCGCCAGCAGCTTGGGTTTGTCCTTTAATGAAAAACTGTTTTTT
d_call: .; j_call: TRBJ1-5; v_call: TRBV6-5; cdr3_aa: CASRRLVRGQPQHF; cdr3_nt: TGTGCCAGCAGAAGACTGGTTCGCGGTCAGCCCCAGCATTTT
d_call: .; j_call: TRBJ2-7; v_call: TRBV5-5; cdr3_aa: CASSVVGVEQYF; cdr3_nt: TGTGCCAGCAGCGTCGTAGGGGTCGAGCAGTACTTC
d_call: .; j_call: TRBJ2-1; v_call: TRBV5-6; cdr3_aa: CASSFQLDRYNEQFF; cdr3_nt: TGTGCCAGCAGTTTCCAGCTCGACAGGTACAATGAGCAGTTCTTC
d_call: TRBD2; j_call: TRBJ2-2; v_call: TRBV24-1; cdr3_aa: CATSDLKRGFTGELFF; cdr3_nt: TGTGCCACCAGTGATTTAAAGCGGGGATTCACCGGGGAGCTGTTTTTT